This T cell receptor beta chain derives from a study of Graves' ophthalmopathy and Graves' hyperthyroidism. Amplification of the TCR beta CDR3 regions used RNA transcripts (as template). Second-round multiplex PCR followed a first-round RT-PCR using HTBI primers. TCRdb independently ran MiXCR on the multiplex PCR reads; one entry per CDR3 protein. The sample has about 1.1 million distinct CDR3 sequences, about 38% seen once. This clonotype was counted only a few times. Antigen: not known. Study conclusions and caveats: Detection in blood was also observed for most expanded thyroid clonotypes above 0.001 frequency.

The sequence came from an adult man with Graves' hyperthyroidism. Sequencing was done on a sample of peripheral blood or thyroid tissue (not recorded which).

DNA for the CDR3: TGCAGCGTTGAGGATGCAGGCGGGGGATCACCCCTCCACTTT. Translated, it gives CSVEDAGGGSPLHF. This chain connects TRBV29-1 to TRBJ1-6, with D perhaps TRBD1 (5 bases). V was cut by 3 bases and J by 10 bases, with 16 bases left in between. This CDR3 spans 14 amino acids. Germline CDR1 reads SQVTM; CDR2 reads ANQGSEA.